Presented here are 28 T cell receptor beta chains from one specimen sequenced in a study of blood T cell repertoires in COVID-19 (dated by TCRdb to the early 2020s). The library was prepared using the immunoSEQ multiplex PCR assay. The source is immuneACCESS, and TCRdb retained only in-frame sequences with V and J called. Part of the clones is not carried over; for the studies checked, unresolved V genes explain less than half of this, and the remainder is unexplained. The sample includes 50,000 to 65,000 clones, with around 92% observed a single time. Of the sample, around 4.6% falls within the top ten clones. The sample consisted of peripheral blood. All receptors derive from a man aged 50 to 60 with active COVID-19.

The rearrangement links TRBV6-2 or TRBV6-3 to TRBJ2-7, with 11 bases that match TRBD1. With V trimmed by 5 bases and J by 7 bases, 10 bases remained unmatched. The CDR3 extends over 15 amino acids. The germline gives CDR1 MNHEY, CDR2 SVGEGT. CDR3 in amino acids: CASSPRTGGSGEQYF. CDR3 nucleotides: TGTGCCAGCAGTCCCCGGACAGGGGGCTCTGGGGAGCAGTACTTC.

The rearrangement uses TRBV20-1 and TRBJ1-1, with TRBD1 identical over 7 bases. With V trimmed by 3 bases and J by 1 base, 5 bases remained unmatched. CDR3 length: 14 residues. Germline V gene data show CDR1 as DFQATT and CDR2 as SNEGSKA (reference sequence). The CDR3 loop reads CSASQGGRNTEAFF. The DNA of the CDR3 is TGCAGTGCTAGTCAGGGGGGTCGGAACACTGAAGCTTTCTTT.

The chain carries TRBV19 and TRBJ2-7; 8 bases fit TRBD2. The V gene's germline CDR1 is LNHDA and CDR2 SQIVND (reference sequence). With V trimmed by 3 bases and J by 4 bases, 5 bases remained unmatched. CDR3 length: 14 amino acids. CDR3: CASSIGRGGYEQYF. In DNA, the CDR3 is TGTGCCAGTAGTATCGGTCGGGGGGGTTACGAGCAGTACTTC.

The CDR3 DNA follows: TGTGCCAGCAGTGACGGGGCACAGGGGGCGGGTGGCTACACCTTC. This encodes CASSDGAQGAGGYTF. The chain has TRBV25-1 and TRBJ1-2, with TRBD1 matching 9 bases. The CDR3 extends over 15 amino acids. Germline values: CDR1 MGHDK, CDR2 SYGVNS. Trimming removed 3 bases from V and 7 bases from J; junction bases left unmatched: 9.

The rearrangement uses TRBV2 and TRBJ1-5; no clear D. The CDR3 extends over 13 amino acids. Germline CDR1 is SNHLY and CDR2 is FYNNEI. Trimming stripped 6 bases from V and 0 bases from J, with 6 bases between. The CDR3 region is CASREYSNQPQHF. Here the CDR3 DNA reads TGTGCCAGCAGGGAATATAGCAATCAGCCCCAGCATTTT.

This sequence joins TRBV2 and TRBJ2-3; a possible D gene is TRBD1 (5 bases). CDR3 length equals 15 residues. The germline gives CDR1 SNHLY, CDR2 FYNNEI. V was shortened by 10 bases and J by 2 bases, with 19 bases between the two germline ends. The CDR3 bases are TGTGCCACTGAATCCGGACAACTAAACACAGATACGCAGTATTTT. Protein product: CATESGQLNTDTQYF.

The rearrangement links TRBV25-1 to TRBJ2-7, with 12 positions matching TRBD1. The CDR3 loop spans 16 amino acids. Germline CDR1 MGHDK, CDR2 SYGVNS. V lost 7 bases and J lost 5; bases outside the gene matches: 12. The CDR3 protein is CASTAPPGQGADEQYF. Written as DNA, the CDR3 is TGTGCCAGCACCGCCCCCCCGGGACAGGGGGCCGACGAGCAGTACTTC.

This chain uses TRBV11-1 with TRBJ2-6, with D tentatively TRBD1 (5 bases). Trimming stripped 0 bases from V and 0 bases from J, with 9 bases between. Germline V gene sequence: CDR1 SGHAT, CDR2 FQDESV (reference sequence). This CDR3 has 17 residues. The CDR3 DNA follows: TGTGCCAGCAGCTTAGCAGGGGTCAGCTCTGGGGCCAACGTCCTGACTTTC. It codes for CASSLAGVSSGANVLTF. Looking up the rest from reference TRBV11-1 and TRBJ2-6 gives the full variable domain: EAEVAQSPRYKITEKSQAVAFWCDPISGHATLYWYRQILGQGPELLVQFQDESVVDDSQLPKDRFSAERLKGVDSTLKIQPAELGDSAMYLCASSLAGVSSGANVLTFGAGSRLTVL.

The V call is TRBV6-5, the J call TRBJ2-7, with 8 positions matching TRBD1. This CDR3 has 15 residues. V trimming: 4 bases; J trimming: 0 bases; junction bases outside the gene matches: 5. The germline V gene encodes CDR1 MNHEY and CDR2 SVGAGI. CDR3 sequence reads: CASSSRGLGSYEQYF. In nucleotides, the CDR3 is TGTGCCAGCAGTTCCAGGGGGCTTGGCTCCTACGAGCAGTACTTC.

The CDR3, as DNA: TGTGCCAGCAGCCTGTCACCTGAGGGAAACACTGAAGCTTTCTTT. This sequence encodes CASSLSPEGNTEAFF. This rearrangement joins TRBV28 to TRBJ1-1; D remains ambiguous. The V end lost 6 bases, the J end lost 2 bases, and 16 bases lay between the germline ends. The CDR3 contains 15 residues. Germline-derived CDR1 and CDR2 are MDHEN and SYDVKM.

The chain joins TRBV5-6 to TRBJ2-1; TRBD1 might be the D (6 bases). The germline V gene encodes CDR1 SGHDT and CDR2 YYEEEE. The CDR3 runs to 17 residues. Between the trimmed V and J ends, which lost 0 bases and 4 bases, there was a span of 17 bases. The CDR3 sequence: CASSLETGILDYNEQFF. The CDR3 DNA follows: TGTGCCAGCAGCTTGGAGACAGGCATCCTAGATTACAATGAGCAGTTCTTC.

The rearrangement uses TRBV7-9 and TRBJ1-6, with 7 bases fitting TRBD1. CDR1 SEHNR and CDR2 FQNEAQ come from the germline V gene (reference sequence). V trimming: 4 bases; J trimming: 8 bases; junction bases outside the gene matches: 5. This CDR3 has 14 residues. This CDR3 is CASSSRQGDSPLHF. For the CDR3, the DNA is TGTGCCAGCAGCTCCCGTCAGGGGGATTCACCCCTCCACTTT.

V usage is TRBV27 and J usage is TRBJ1-1, with 9 nucleotides matching TRBD1. Germline assignment: CDR1 MNHEY and CDR2 SMNVEV (reference sequence). V was pared by 5 bases and J by 3 bases, with 4 bases of the junction left unmatched. The CDR3 has 14 residues. The CDR3: CASSARTGDTEAFF. As DNA, the CDR3 is TGTGCCAGCAGTGCCCGGACAGGGGACACTGAAGCTTTCTTT.

The V gene is TRBV13, the J gene TRBJ2-7; perhaps TRBD1 as D (5 bases). In germline, CDR1 is PRHDT, CDR2 FYEKMQ (reference sequence). V lost 5 bases and J lost 2, with 13 bases in between. CDR3 length equals 14 residues. CDR3 sequence: CASSMEGEPYEQYF. DNA for the CDR3: TGTGCCAGCAGCATGGAAGGGGAACCCTACGAGCAGTACTTC.

The genes are TRBV19 and TRBJ2-6; 7 bases are a match to TRBD1. Germline V lookup: CDR1 LNHDA, CDR2 SQIVND (reference sequence). The CDR3 is 17 residues long. V lost 3 bases to trimming and J lost 0 bases; unmatched junction nucleotides: 5. The CDR3 nucleotides read TGTGCCAGTAGTATCCGGACAGGCGGCTCTGGGGCCAACGTCCTGACTTTC. It translates to CASSIRTGGSGANVLTF.

This chain uses TRBV30 with TRBJ2-7; D gene unclear. V gave up 0 bases and J gave up 4 bases, with 7 bases separating them. Germline CDR1 and CDR2: GTSNPN and SVGIG (reference sequence). The CDR3 runs to 12 residues. CDR3 sequence: CAWSVIEYEQYF. In DNA form, the CDR3 reads TGTGCCTGGAGTGTAATTGAGTACGAGCAGTACTTC.

The CDR3 sequence: CASSLDRGYGYTF. The CDR3, as DNA: TGCGCCAGCAGCTTGGATCGGGGCTATGGCTACACCTTC. This sequence joins TRBV5-1 and TRBJ1-2; the D is unclear. V was clipped by 0 bases and J by 4 bases, with 7 bases between them. The CDR3 contains 13 residues. Germline V gives CDR1 SGHRS, CDR2 YFSETQ.

The V gene is TRBV7-8, the J gene TRBJ2-4; D might be TRBD2 (5 bases). This CDR3 is 17 amino acids long. V was clipped by 0 bases and J by 2 bases, with 14 bases between them. The germline gives CDR1 SGHVS, CDR2 FQNEAQ. This CDR3 reads CASSLAMVSSTKNIQYF. The CDR3, as DNA: TGTGCCAGCAGCTTAGCAATGGTGTCTAGCACCAAAAACATTCAGTACTTC.

The rearrangement links TRBV20-1 to TRBJ1-2; the match to TRBD1 covers 7 bases. V lost 8 bases to trimming and J lost 4 bases; unmatched junction nucleotides: 4. CDR1 and CDR2 (germline): DFQATT, SNEGSKA (reference sequence). The CDR3 spans 11 residues. The CDR3 is CSPTGSYGYTF. CDR3 coding DNA: TGCAGTCCGACAGGGAGCTATGGCTACACCTTC.

The chain joins TRBV18 to TRBJ2-7, with TRBD1 matching over 9 bases. The ends lost 6 bases at V and 1 base at J; junction bases unmatched: 7. Germline CDR1 and CDR2: KGHSH and LQKENI. The CDR3 extends over 15 amino acids. The CDR3 loop is CASSQKGQGSYEQYF. CDR3 sequence (DNA): TGTGCCAGCTCGCAGAAGGGACAGGGATCCTACGAGCAGTACTTC.

The chain recombines TRBV19 with TRBJ2-1; the match to TRBD2 covers 8 bases. Trimming at V came to 5 bases and at J to 9 bases, leaving 0 bases not matched to a gene. From germline, CDR1 is LNHDA and CDR2 SQIVND (reference sequence). The CDR3 runs to 11 residues. The DNA for the CDR3 is TGTGCCAGTAGTGCGGGAGGTGAGCAGTTCTTC. Protein: CASSAGGEQFF. The whole variable domain, filled in from reference TRBV19 and TRBJ2-1, reads DGGITQSPKYLFRKEGQNVTLSCEQNLNHDAMYWYRQDPGQGLRLIYYSQIVNDFQKGDIAEGYSVSREKKESFPLTVTSAQKNPTAFYLCASSAGGEQFFGPGTRLTVL.

V and J are TRBV4-3 and TRBJ1-1; 8 bases align to TRBD1. The junction had 5 bases not matched to a gene; V was cut back by 2 bases and J by 0 bases. CDR3 length equals 16 residues. CDR1 is LGHNA and CDR2 is YSLEER in the germline V gene. CDR3 protein: CASSQSGTGMNTEAFF. The CDR3 nucleotides are TGCGCCAGCAGCCAATCAGGGACAGGAATGAACACTGAAGCTTTCTTT.

The gene calls are TRBV7-3 and TRBJ1-3; D is uncertain. This CDR3 has 13 amino acids. V was shortened by 5 bases and J by 4 bases, with 9 bases between the two germline ends. Germline CDR1 reads SGHTA; CDR2 reads FQGTGA. In DNA, the CDR3 is TGTGCCAGCAGCCCCCCTTCCGGAAACACCATATATTTT. Amino acid sequence: CASSPPSGNTIYF. The whole variable domain, filled in from reference TRBV7-3 and TRBJ1-3, reads GAGVSQTPSNKVTEKGKYVELRCDPISGHTALYWYRQSLGQGPEFLIYFQGTGAADDSGLPNDRFFAVRPEGSVSTLKIQRTERGDSAVYLCASSPPSGNTIYFGEGSWLTVV.

The chain has TRBV29-1 and TRBJ2-1; 9 bases line up with TRBD1. CDR1 is SQVTM, CDR2 ANQGSEA, per germline. With 5 bases clipped from V and 4 bases from J, the junction kept 6 bases outside the gene matches. The CDR3 loop spans 14 amino acids. CDR3 residues: CSVPGQGSYNEQFF. CDR3 coding DNA: TGCAGCGTTCCGGGACAGGGCTCTTACAATGAGCAGTTCTTC.

CDR3 protein: CASSLGDRVYEQYF. For the CDR3, the DNA is TGTGCCAGCAGCTTAGGGGACAGGGTTTACGAGCAGTACTTC. The V call is TRBV11-2, the J call TRBJ2-7; 9 positions match TRBD1. CDR1 SGHAT and CDR2 FQNNGV come from the germline V gene. The CDR3 is 14 residues long. V gave up 1 base and J gave up 4 bases; unmatched junction bases: 2.

The chain uses TRBV30 and TRBJ2-7, with D unresolved. CDR3 length: 13 amino acids. Germline V gene data show CDR1 as GTSNPN and CDR2 as SVGIG (reference sequence). V lost 0 bases, J lost 1 base, and 7 bases lay in between. The CDR3 protein is CAWSVGFSYEQYF. Written as DNA, the CDR3 is TGTGCCTGGAGTGTCGGGTTTTCCTACGAGCAGTACTTC.

The chain recombines TRBV2 with TRBJ1-4, with a weak D call TRBD1 (5 bases). CDR3 length equals 13 residues. CDR1 and CDR2 (germline): SNHLY, FYNNEI. V lost 6 bases and J lost 5, with 10 bases in between. The CDR3 DNA reads TGTGCCAGCAGGGGGCTTAGGAATGAAAAACTGTTTTTT. This translates into CASRGLRNEKLFF. Combining the CDR3 with reference TRBV2 and TRBJ1-4 gives the whole variable domain EPEVTQTPSHQVTQMGQEVILRCVPISNHLYFYWYRQILGQKVEFLVSFYNNEISEKSEIFDDQFSVERPDGSNFTLKIRSTKLEDSAMYFCASRGLRNEKLFFGSGTQLSVL.

The CDR3 nucleotides are TGTGCCAGCAGCGCCCCCGGGACTAACACCGGGGAGCTGTTTTTT. Its translation is CASSAPGTNTGELFF. The rearrangement joins TRBV9 to TRBJ2-2; maybe TRBD2 (6 bases). Germline CDR1 reads SGDLS; CDR2 reads YYNGEE. Trimming stripped 3 bases from V and 2 bases from J, with 11 bases between. This CDR3 comprises 15 residues.